A selection of T cell receptor beta chains follows, all from one sample in a study of T cells after yellow fever vaccination. TCRdb analysed the 5' RACE reads with MiXCR anew, one entry per CDR3 protein. The data contain around 300,000 distinct CDR3 sequences, over 10% of them seen just once; the ten biggest clones take up 0.4% to 0.55%. The sequences come from CD4+ T cells sorted from PBMCs, collected 45 days after the yellow fever booster vaccination. The receptors were gathered from a man aged 25-45 years who received the YFV17D yellow fever vaccine. Both conserved end residues are part of each CDR3. The D gene is left open where the match is weak. Size is stated for part of the rows, as once, few or many counts, or as a class when the clone is expanded.

j_call d_call v_call clone_size cdr3_nt cdr3_aa
TRBJ1-5 TRBD1 TRBV19 few TGTGCCAGTAGAGACAGGGCTGTGGGGCCCCAGCATTTT CASRDRAVGPQHF
TRBJ2-1 - TRBV7-9 - TGTGCCAACAATGAGCAGTTCTTC CANNEQFF
TRBJ2-5 - TRBV20-1 many TGCAGTGCCCCTCTTGTCGAGACCCAGTACTTC CSAPLVETQYF
TRBJ2-5 - TRBV7-2 - TGTGCCAGCAGCTTAGTCCTGCTCCAAGAGACCCAGTACTTC CASSLVLLQETQYF
TRBJ2-5 - TRBV2 - TGTGCCAGAAGTGAAGGGGGGAGAGGACGAGAGACCCAGTACTTC CARSEGGRGRETQYF
TRBJ1-4 - TRBV29-1 - TGCAGCGTTCTCCGACCGGGGATTAGTGAAAAACTGTTTTTT CSVLRPGISEKLFF
TRBJ1-1 - TRBV6-5 - TGTGCCAGCAGTTACCTGATTGAAGCTTTCTTT CASSYLIEAFF
TRBJ2-5 - TRBV20-1 - TGCAGTGCTCAGGTGGGGCTAGCGAAAGAGGCCCAGTACTTC CSAQVGLAKEAQYF
TRBJ1-4 TRBD1 TRBV29-1 few TGCAGCGTCACACCGGGGACAGGTCGGAGTGAAAAACTGTTTTTT CSVTPGTGRSEKLFF
TRBJ2-3 - TRBV12-3/TRBV12-4 few TGTGCCAGCAGTCCCCCGGGGGCGGGAGAAGATACGCAGTATTTT CASSPPGAGEDTQYF
TRBJ1-1 TRBD1 TRBV5-1 - TGCGCCAGCATATCAGGGGGACAGAACACTGAAGCTTTCTTT CASISGGQNTEAFF
TRBJ2-1 - TRBV11-2 few TGTGCCAGCAGCCTACCCCGGGACTCAGGATCGAGGAGCTCCTACAATGAGCAGTTCTTC CASSLPRDSGSRSSYNEQFF
TRBJ2-5 - TRBV4-2 few TGTGCCAGCAGCCAAGACAGACACCAAGAGACCCAGTACTTC CASSQDRHQETQYF
TRBJ1-1 - TRBV20-1 - TGCAGTGCTAGAGATTGGGGGGGTAGGAACACTGAAGCTTTCTTT CSARDWGGRNTEAFF
TRBJ1-2 - TRBV6-5 many TGTGCCAGCAGAAATGACTACTATGGCTACACCTTC CASRNDYYGYTF
TRBJ2-5 - TRBV7-9 - TGTGCCAGCAGCTTAACCCCGACAGTAGGACGGGAGACCCAGTACTTC CASSLTPTVGRETQYF
TRBJ2-7 - TRBV29-1 - TGCAGCGTTGGCTACAGGACATCCCCTGTCGAGCAGTACTTC CSVGYRTSPVEQYF
TRBJ2-7 - TRBV29-1 many TGCAGCGTTTACGGACAGTCCACCTACGAGCAGTACTTC CSVYGQSTYEQYF
TRBJ2-7 - TRBV5-1 few TGCGCCAGCACTCCTTCGGACCGGTCCTACGAGCAGTACTTC CASTPSDRSYEQYF
TRBJ1-3 TRBD1 TRBV12-3/TRBV12-4 - TGTGCCAGCAGCCGAACAGGGGGCACTGGAAACACCATATATTTT CASSRTGGTGNTIYF
TRBJ2-7 - TRBV7-9 - TGTGCCAGCAGCCCAAACCGGAAACCCTACGAGCAGTACTTC CASSPNRKPYEQYF
TRBJ2-2 - TRBV3-1 - TGTGCCAGCAGCCAAGCTGGGGTATCCGGGGAGCTGTTTTTT CASSQAGVSGELFF
TRBJ2-5 TRBD1 TRBV12-3/TRBV12-4 - TGTTCCAGCAAACGGACAGGGGGCGGCCAAGAGACCCAGTACTTC CSSKRTGGGQETQYF
TRBJ2-3 TRBD1 TRBV6-1 - TGTGCCAGCGGAGACAGGGGGCGGCCCACAGATACGCAGTATTTT CASGDRGRPTDTQYF
TRBJ1-5 TRBD1 TRBV5-1 few TGCGCCAGCAGCACGACAGGGGGCTCAAATCAGCCCCAGCATTTT CASSTTGGSNQPQHF
TRBJ1-1 - TRBV5-1 many TGCGCCTCCAGTGGGGCGCCGGGCACTGAAGCTTTCTTT CASSGAPGTEAFF
TRBJ2-7 - TRBV20-1 - TGCAGTGCTAGGGGAACAGGGTCCCTTTCGTACGAGCAGTACTTC CSARGTGSLSYEQYF
TRBJ1-2 - TRBV20-1 - TGCAGTGCCGGCGCCCAAAGTAGCTATGGCTACACCTTC CSAGAQSSYGYTF
TRBJ2-3 TRBD2 TRBV7-7 few TGTGCTAGCAGCTTAGGGGGAGCGGGAGGCACAGATACGCAGTATTTT CASSLGGAGGTDTQYF
TRBJ2-2 TRBD1 TRBV5-6 few TGTGCCAGCAGCTTCTTCTCAGGGGGCTTCACCGGGGAGCTGTTTTTT CASSFFSGGFTGELFF
TRBJ2-1 - TRBV20-1 - TGCAGTGCTAGAGTTGTAGAGTACAATGAGCAGTTCTTC CSARVVEYNEQFF
TRBJ2-1 - TRBV24-1 few TGTGCCACCAGTGATTTGCCGGGCAGGGGTGTTTACAATGAGCAGTTCTTC CATSDLPGRGVYNEQFF
TRBJ2-5 - TRBV4-3 - TGCGCCAGCAGCCCCGAACCCTCCCGACATGAGACCCAGTACTTC CASSPEPSRHETQYF
TRBJ2-1 TRBD2 TRBV27 - TGTGCCAGCAGTGGACGGACTAGCGGGAACAATGAGCAGTTCTTC CASSGRTSGNNEQFF
TRBJ2-7 - TRBV12-3/TRBV12-4 - TGTGCCAGCAGTTTCGAGTCACCCTACAAGCAGTACTTC CASSFESPYKQYF
TRBJ1-1 - TRBV7-7 - TGTGCCAGCAGCCCCAACAGGTTTACTGAAGCTTTCTTT CASSPNRFTEAFF